A selection of T cell receptor beta chains follows, all from one sample in a study of T cell changes during pregnancy in multiple sclerosis. Clones were sequenced by immunoSEQ multiplex PCR, and TCRdb holds only the in-frame ones, with some missing. The sample includes tens of thousands of clones, about 93% of them seen just once. This sample comprised peripheral blood, obtained in the first trimester of pregnancy. The receptors shown here come from a female donor with multiple sclerosis, enrolled in a pregnancy study. CDR3s include the opening cysteine and the closing phenylalanine or tryptophan. The D gene is left open where the match is weak. For some rows the clone size is stated as once, few or many, or as a class when expanded; others skip it.

d_call | clone_size | j_call | v_call | cdr3_aa | cdr3_nt
- | - | TRBJ1-2 | TRBV5-1 | CASSLLDGYTF | TGCGCCAGCAGCTTGTTAGATGGCTACACCTTC
TRBD2 | - | TRBJ2-7 | TRBV5-1 | CASSLAGLASYEQYF | TGCGCCAGCAGCTTGGCTGGACTAGCGTCCTACGAGCAGTACTTC
- | - | TRBJ2-4 | TRBV10-2 | CASRGLLDERDIQYF | TGCGCCAGCAGGGGTCTCCTCGACGAGAGGGACATTCAGTACTTC
- | - | TRBJ1-5 | TRBV2 | CASSKDRIGSNQPQHF | TGTGCCAGCAGTAAAGACAGGATCGGTAGCAATCAGCCCCAGCATTTT
- | - | TRBJ1-5 | TRBV19 | CASSIGRVDQPQHF | TGTGCCAGTAGTATCGGCAGGGTGGATCAGCCCCAGCATTTT
- | - | TRBJ2-7 | TRBV27 | CASSWGTGLIYEQYF | TGTGCCAGCAGTTGGGGAACAGGTCTAATCTACGAGCAGTACTTC
- | - | TRBJ2-7 | TRBV9 | CASSVAITSYEQYF | TGTGCCAGCAGCGTAGCGATAACATCCTACGAGCAGTACTTC
TRBD2 | - | TRBJ2-1 | TRBV7-8 | CASSRGGSDSYNEQFF | TGTGCCAGCAGCCGCGGGGGGTCCGATTCCTACAATGAGCAGTTCTTC
TRBD1 | - | TRBJ1-1 | TRBV7-2 | CASSFRTGGIEAFF | TGTGCCAGCAGCTTTAGGACAGGGGGGATTGAAGCTTTCTTT
- | - | TRBJ1-6 | TRBV2 | CASSDLTGHSPLHF | TGTGCCAGCAGTGACCTGACAGGTCACTCACCCCTCCACTTT
TRBD1 | - | TRBJ1-3 | TRBV18 | CASSPQGQGRNTIYF | TGTGCCAGCTCACCACAGGGACAGGGGAGAAACACCATATATTTT
- | - | TRBJ1-3 | TRBV9 | CASSVAPDSGNTIYF | TGTGCCAGCAGCGTAGCCCCAGACTCTGGAAACACCATATATTTT
- | - | TRBJ2-2 | TRBV7-8 | CASFISGMNTGELFF | TGTGCCAGCTTTATCTCCGGGATGAACACCGGGGAGCTGTTTTTT
- | - | TRBJ2-1 | TRBV30 | CAWRLGIPFNEQFF | TGTGCCTGGAGACTAGGGATCCCGTTCAATGAGCAGTTCTTC
- | - | TRBJ1-1 | TRBV11-2 | CASSPGGNTEAFF | TGTGCCAGCAGCCCCGGAGGAAACACTGAAGCTTTCTTT
- | - | TRBJ2-1 | TRBV7-2 | CASSLMIELARYNEQFF | TGTGCCAGCAGCTTAATGATTGAACTAGCAAGGTACAATGAGCAGTTCTTC
TRBD1 | - | TRBJ1-4 | TRBV4-1 | CASSQGTGKSTNEKLFF | TGCGCCAGCAGCCAAGGGACAGGGAAGTCCACTAATGAAAAACTGTTTTTT
- | - | TRBJ1-1 | TRBV4-1 | CASSPGGIEAFF | TGCGCCAGCAGCCCAGGCGGGATTGAAGCTTTCTTT
- | - | TRBJ2-3 | TRBV6-4 | CASAQRDGSTDTQYF | TGTGCCAGCGCCCAGCGTGACGGTAGCACAGATACGCAGTATTTT
- | - | TRBJ1-1 | TRBV11-2 | CASRQILQIMNTEAFF | TGTGCCAGCAGGCAAATCCTTCAGATTATGAACACTGAAGCTTTCTTT
TRBD1 | - | TRBJ2-1 | TRBV5-4 | CASSPDRGEVNEQFF | TGTGCCAGCAGCCCGGACAGGGGAGAAGTCAATGAGCAGTTCTTC
TRBD1 | - | TRBJ2-7 | TRBV4-1 | CASSQTTGTVYEQYF | TGCGCCAGCAGCCAAACTACCGGGACAGTCTACGAGCAGTACTTC
- | - | TRBJ2-1 | TRBV7-2 | CASSPRAGQAPISEQFF | TGTGCCAGCAGCCCCCGAGCGGGACAGGCCCCGATTAGTGAGCAGTTCTTC
TRBD2 | - | TRBJ2-3 | TRBV5-5 | CASSLGSSGATDTQYF | TGTGCCAGCAGCTTGGGATCCAGCGGGGCCACAGATACGCAGTATTTT
- | - | TRBJ1-5 | TRBV7-9 | CASSEGGGVNQPQHF | TGTGCCAGCTCGGAGGGCGGGGGGGTAAATCAGCCCCAGCATTTT
TRBD1 | - | TRBJ1-2 | TRBV7-9 | CASSRTGGDGYTF | TGTGCCAGCAGCCGGACAGGGGGCGATGGCTACACCTTC
- | - | TRBJ1-1 | TRBV27 | CASSPSTRNTEAFF | TGTGCCAGCAGTCCCTCTACTCGGAACACTGAAGCTTTCTTT
TRBD2 | - | TRBJ2-1 | TRBV19 | CASTPGGLAGDNEQFF | TGTGCCAGTACCCCCGGGGGCCTAGCGGGGGACAATGAGCAGTTCTTC
TRBD1 | - | TRBJ1-5 | TRBV6-1 | CASSTGGRQPQHF | TGTGCCAGCAGTACAGGGGGCAGGCAGCCCCAGCATTTT
TRBD2 | - | TRBJ2-6 | TRBV5-1 | CASSLALAGVYSGANVLTF | TGCGCCAGCAGCTTGGCTCTAGCGGGAGTGTACTCAGGGGCCAACGTCCTGACTTTC
- | - | TRBJ1-4 | TRBV5-1 | CASSLPGRELFF | TGCGCCAGCAGCCTCCCGGGGAGGGAACTGTTTTTT
TRBD1 | - | TRBJ1-1 | TRBV2 | CASSDGTGGNTEAFF | TGTGCCAGCAGTGATGGGACAGGGGGGAACACTGAAGCTTTCTTT
- | - | TRBJ2-7 | TRBV9 | CASSAAGRSGEQYF | TGTGCCAGCAGCGCCGCGGGGAGGTCTGGCGAGCAGTACTTC
TRBD1 | - | TRBJ1-5 | TRBV2 | CASSDREQPQHF | TGTGCCAGCAGCGACAGGGAGCAGCCCCAGCATTTT
TRBD1 | - | TRBJ1-2 | TRBV2 | CASRGTGNYGYTF | TGTGCCAGCAGGGGGACAGGGAACTATGGCTACACCTTC
TRBD2 | - | TRBJ2-2 | TRBV2 | CASMLAGVSGELFF | TGTGCCAGCATGCTAGCGGGAGTGTCCGGGGAGCTGTTTTTT
- | - | TRBJ1-1 | TRBV5-4 | CASSLYTANTEAFF | TGTGCCAGCAGCTTGTATACAGCGAACACTGAAGCTTTCTTT
TRBD2 | once | TRBJ2-2 | TRBV28 | CASSLVLERESTGELFF | TGTGCCAGCAGTTTAGTGTTGGAGCGGGAGAGCACCGGGGAGCTGTTTTTT
- | - | TRBJ2-5 | TRBV28 | CASSPTRWERVTQYF | TGTGCCAGCAGCCCTACCAGGTGGGAGAGGGTGACCCAGTACTTC
TRBD2 | - | TRBJ2-2 | TRBV19 | CASSPSAPGLAGVLGELFF | TGTGCCAGTAGTCCTTCTGCCCCGGGACTAGCGGGAGTTCTCGGGGAGCTGTTTTTT